This paragraph reports one T cell receptor beta chain. The antigen is undetermined. V was trimmed by 0 bases and J by 7 bases, leaving 16 bases between them. The CDR3 has 16 amino acids. Germline CDR1 and CDR2: LNHNV and YYDKDF (reference sequence). Prepared TCR beta cDNA libraries contained unique molecular identifiers. The yield from roughly 1 to 10 million T cells was roughly 500,000 cDNA molecules in total. One entry per CDR3 protein results from TCRdb running MiXCR on the PCR reads. The data hold around 400,000 distinct CDR3 sequences, with approximately 37% observed a single time. This sample is drawn from a study of post-analysis software for immune sequencing data. General study findings and limits: The F measure placed samples prepared in the same batch into strongly shared clusters. There were five TRBV segments more frequent in patients than controls, and TRBV5-6, TRBV5-1 and TRBV20-1 were among them. Multiple sclerosis patients showed significantly lower normalized Chao1 diversity than controls did.

The TCR sequence derives from a girl aged 2 to 9 with multiple sclerosis. The rearrangement uses TRBV15 and TRBJ1-5; D might be TRBD1 (6 bases). The source material was blood. The CDR3: CATSRDPGGASQPQHF. DNA of the CDR3: TGTGCCACCAGCAGAGATCCGGGGGGCGCCAGCCAGCCCCAGCATTTT.